This T cell receptor (beta chain) was retrieved from a study of Graves' ophthalmopathy and Graves' hyperthyroidism. The study amplified TCR beta CDR3 regions using RNA transcripts. An initial RT-PCR round employing HTBI primers preceded a second-round multiplex PCR. TCRdb reprocessed the multiplex PCR reads with MiXCR, giving one entry per CDR3 protein. This repertoire shows some 520,000 distinct CDR3 sequences, under 15% found once; its top ten account for more than 8.5%. V gave up 3 bases and J gave up 0 bases; unmatched junction bases: 11. Germline V gene sequence: CDR1 SGHAT, CDR2 FQNNGV. The CDR3 has 17 residues. Roughly 9 ml of fresh blood yielded the PBMCs by density gradient.

This TCR came from a young woman with Graves' ophthalmopathy. The V and J genes are TRBV11-2 and TRBJ2-7; 7 positions match TRBD2. Input material: blood. The CDR3 region has the DNA TGTGCCAGCAGCTTTCCGTTTCTAGCGGCACCCTCCTACGAGCAGTACTTC. It encodes CASSFPFLAAPSYEQYF.